The rows below give T cell receptor beta chains drawn from one sample of a study of cytomegalovirus exposure and HLA in healthy donors. Method: immunoSEQ multiplex PCR; TCRdb's copy keeps in-frame clones and lacks some. The repertoire consists of around 210,000 clones, with about three quarters occurring once and the leading ten covering approximately 0.47%. Sequencing was performed on PBMCs. The receptor source for this set is a boy aged 10-17 years in good health and CMV-seronegative. Each CDR3 is given with its conserved first and last residue. Each record gives: J gene, clone size, D gene, V gene, CDR3 protein, CDR3 DNA. The D gene is left open where the match is weak. Clone size is stated in some rows and not others, as once, few, many or a class when expanded.

TRBJ1-5	NA	NA	TRBV30	CAWSQVNSNQPQHF	TGTGCCTGGAGCCAGGTTAATAGCAATCAGCCCCAGCATTTT
TRBJ1-5	NA	TRBD1	TRBV6-5	CASSLDRVNQPQHF	TGTGCCAGCAGCCTGGACAGGGTTAATCAGCCCCAGCATTTT
TRBJ1-3	NA	TRBD1	TRBV28	CASSRGLGRSSGNTIYF	TGTGCCAGCAGTAGGGGGCTCGGCAGGAGCTCTGGAAACACCATATATTTT
TRBJ1-5	NA	TRBD1	TRBV18	CASSPSDRGPALYSNQPQHF	TGTGCCAGCTCACCTTCGGACAGGGGCCCTGCCCTATATAGCAATCAGCCCCAGCATTTT
TRBJ1-4	NA	TRBD1	TRBV7-2	CASSFRGQGGEKLFF	TGTGCCAGCAGCTTTAGGGGGCAGGGGGGTGAAAAACTGTTTTTT
TRBJ2-3	NA	TRBD1	TRBV10-1	CASNRDRQDTQYF	TGCGCCAGCAACAGGGACAGGCAAGATACGCAGTATTTT
TRBJ2-7	NA	NA	TRBV27	CASSLRGGVGGEQYF	TGTGCCAGCAGTTTACGAGGGGGAGTTGGAGGCGAGCAGTACTTC
TRBJ1-4	once	TRBD1	TRBV9	CASSVAGTDEKLFF	TGTGCCAGCAGCGTAGCTGGGACAGACGAAAAACTGTTTTTT
TRBJ1-1	few	TRBD1	TRBV30	CAWSAGTGYTEAFF	TGTGCCTGGAGCGCCGGGACAGGGTATACTGAAGCTTTCTTT
TRBJ1-1	NA	TRBD1	TRBV27	CASSPGTGWDEAFF	TGTGCCAGCAGTCCAGGGACAGGGTGGGATGAAGCTTTCTTT
TRBJ2-3	few	NA	TRBV6-1	CASSEEGGGGGTDTQYF	TGTGCCAGCAGTGAAGAGGGGGGAGGGGGAGGCACAGATACGCAGTATTTT
TRBJ2-3	NA	NA	TRBV5-5	CASSLAGEYTTDTQYF	TGTGCCAGCAGCTTGGCAGGCGAGTACACCACAGATACGCAGTATTTT
TRBJ1-2	NA	TRBD1	TRBV28	CASRPEQGAGGYTF	TGTGCCAGCAGGCCCGAACAGGGGGCGGGGGGCTACACCTTC
TRBJ2-1	NA	TRBD2	TRBV5-6	CASSPVGGYSHNEQFF	TGTGCCAGCAGCCCCGTGGGGGGGTACTCCCACAATGAGCAGTTCTTC
TRBJ2-6	NA	TRBD1	TRBV9	CASSVDPQGIEGSGANVLTF	TGTGCCAGCAGCGTAGACCCACAGGGGATCGAGGGCTCTGGGGCCAACGTCCTGACTTTC
TRBJ1-5	NA	NA	TRBV6-5	CASSYPGGQPQHF	TGTGCCAGCAGTTACCCCGGGGGTCAGCCCCAGCATTTT
TRBJ1-1	NA	TRBD1	TRBV30	CAATKQGANRNTEAFF	TGTGCCGCGACAAAACAGGGGGCCAATAGGAACACTGAAGCTTTCTTT
TRBJ2-2	few	NA	TRBV30	CAWATFGGFRGELFF	TGTGCCTGGGCTACGTTTGGAGGTTTCAGAGGGGAGCTGTTTTTT
TRBJ1-2	NA	NA	TRBV2	CASTQPAGEVEGYTF	TGTGCCAGCACCCAGCCCGCGGGGGAGGTGGAAGGCTACACCTTC
TRBJ1-5	once	NA	TRBV15	CATSRDLTATLVDSNQPQHF	TGTGCCACCAGCAGAGATCTGACAGCCACCCTTGTAGATAGCAATCAGCCCCAGCATTTT
TRBJ2-5	NA	NA	TRBV7-9	CASSLQPARREETQYF	TGTGCCAGCAGCTTACAACCGGCTCGGCGGGAAGAGACCCAGTACTTC
TRBJ1-1	NA	TRBD1	TRBV27	CASRDRGMNTEAFF	TGTGCCAGCAGGGACAGGGGAATGAACACTGAAGCTTTCTTT
TRBJ2-3	NA	NA	TRBV2	CASMAEGTDTQYF	TGTGCCAGTATGGCCGAGGGCACAGATACGCAGTATTTT
TRBJ2-7	NA	NA	TRBV6-6	CASSLLGLSSYEQYF	TGTGCCAGCAGCCTTCTGGGACTCAGTTCCTACGAGCAGTACTTC